The sequence of this T cell receptor beta chain was determined in a study of cytomegalovirus exposure and HLA in healthy donors. The wider study: Of all 398 donors who were genotyped, around 82% belonged to the Caucasian-associated ancestry cluster.

Notes on this clone: Its target is unknown.

This PCR relied on a set of 60 Vbeta primers and 13 Jbeta primers. Sequenced by immunoSEQ multiplex PCR; TCRdb stores in-frame clones only, minus some. Among 95,000 to 120,000 clones listed, 70% to 85% were seen once. General study results and limits: Confirmation was obtained in vitro that a few CMV-associated chains are specific for CMV antigens. The authors later found HLA-associated TCR beta chains more clonally expanded than equally common others. Earlier analysis looked at TCR beta V segments, and most were productive about 90% or about 30% of the time.

Sequencing used PBMCs. This clonotype originated in a woman aged 18-29 years in good health and CMV-seronegative.

In DNA form, the CDR3 reads TGTGCCAGCAGTTTATCGGGCCAGGGATTTGAAGCTTTCTTT. Its translation: CASSLSGQGFEAFF. This rearrangement joins TRBV27 to TRBJ1-1; D is perhaps TRBD1 (5 bases). V shed 0 bases and J shed 7 bases, with 12 bases lying between them. Germline-derived CDR1 and CDR2 are MNHEY and SMNVEV (reference sequence). CDR3 length: 14 amino acids.